One TCR beta chain is described in this entry. What it binds is not known. Terminally differentiated effector memory CD45RA+ cells were left out of the naive CD8 fraction, which was CD45RO-negative and positively selected for CCR7. These data are taken from a study of shared clonotypes between healthy human individuals. Only in-frame clones appear in the TCRdb table, and some are missing; sequencing was by immunoSEQ multiplex PCR. The data hold about 550,000 clones, with roughly 96% observed a single time. Germline V gene sequence: CDR1 LNHDA, CDR2 SQIVND (reference sequence). The CDR3 loop spans 13 amino acids. V dropped 6 bases and J dropped 3 bases, with 11 bases sitting between them. Findings and caveats of the study: Shared across a few donors were 4% to 5% of the naive CD4 clonotypes.

The clonotype originates from a woman aged 25 to 39 in good health. This chain joins TRBV19 and TRBJ2-5, with a tentative D call TRBD1 (6 bases). Sequencing input: naive CD8+ T cells sorted from blood. The CDR3 here is CASSPQGKETQYF. The CDR3 region has the DNA TGTGCCAGTAGCCCACAGGGAAAAGAGACCCAGTACTTC.